The next 14 T cell receptor beta chains were all read from a single sample in a study of vaccination and CD4 T cells after COVID-19. Their antigens remain unidentified. This sample's treatment: roughly 11-day PBMC culture with coronavirus spike peptide pools or control peptides (ViraFEST assay). CD4+ T cells that had been cultured provided DNA sequenced with the Oncomine TCR Beta short-read assay. TCRdb independently ran MiXCR on the PCR reads; one entry per CDR3 protein. The table lists under 25,000 distinct CDR3 sequences, under 25% of them singletons. Specimen: cultured CD4+ T cells from blood. All receptors derive from a human donor with COVID-19.

This clonotype was counted a few times. The chain combines TRBV19 with TRBJ1-1, with TRBD1 as a possible D gene (6 bases). V shed 6 bases and J shed 0 bases, with 17 bases lying between them. Germline-derived CDR1 and CDR2 are LNHDA and SQIVND (reference sequence). The CDR3 covers 16 residues. DNA of the CDR3: TGTGCCAGTAGCCCAAACAGGGTGTCTTTGAACACTGAAGCTTTCTTT. Translated: CASSPNRVSLNTEAFF.

V usage is TRBV20-1 and J usage is TRBJ2-5; 8 nucleotides align to TRBD1. The CDR3 contains 14 residues. The germline V gene has CDR1 DFQATT and CDR2 SNEGSKA (reference sequence). Losses at the gene ends were 5 bases for V and 2 bases for J; bases not matched to a gene: 7. CDR3 in amino acids: CSALWRTGQETQYF. The CDR3 bases are TGCAGTGCTCTCTGGAGGACAGGGCAAGAGACCCAGTACTTC.

The J gene is TRBJ2-3, the V gene TRBV20-1; 13 bases fit TRBD2. The CDR3 is 15 residues long. Losses at the gene ends were 3 bases for V and 3 bases for J; bases not matched to a gene: 3. CDR1 and CDR2 from the germline V gene are DFQATT and SNEGSKA (reference sequence). The CDR3 coding sequence is TGCAGTGCTAGGGTGACTAGCGGGGGGACAGATACGCAGTATTTT. Its translation: CSARVTSGGTDTQYF.

The rearrangement links TRBV12-3 or TRBV12-4 to TRBJ2-5; the match to TRBD1 covers 7 bases. J lost 5 bases, V lost 6 bases, and 12 bases had no gene match. CDR3 size: 15 residues. CDR3: CASRENRGDGETQYF. The CDR3 bases are TGTGCCAGCAGGGAAAACAGGGGTGACGGCGAGACCCAGTACTTC.

The chain recombines TRBV7-9 with TRBJ2-5, with D possibly being TRBD2 (6 bases). The CDR3 spans 15 residues. CDR1 is SEHNR and CDR2 is FQNEAQ in the germline V gene (reference sequence). V lost 5 bases and J 1 base, leaving 14 bases between the germline ends. CDR3 in DNA: TGTGCCAGCAGCCCGACTAGACAAAGCCAAGAGACCCAGTACTTC. Its protein is CASSPTRQSQETQYF.

This clonotype was seen more than once but under ten times. The chain uses TRBV7-3 and TRBJ1-6; D gene ambiguous. Trimming pared 6 bases from V and 2 bases from J, leaving 8 bases between. CDR1 is SGHTA, CDR2 FQGTGA, per germline. The CDR3 contains 14 residues. The CDR3 DNA reads TGTGCCAGCAGTCCAACAGCCTATAATTCACCCCTCCACTTT. It yields the protein CASSPTAYNSPLHF.

V is TRBV7-8 and J is TRBJ2-7; 7 bases map to TRBD1. Germline-derived CDR1 and CDR2 are SGHVS and FQNEAQ. Trimming at V came to 0 bases and at J to 3 bases, leaving 8 bases not matched to a gene. CDR3 length equals 16 residues. This CDR3 is CASSLASGQVRYEQYF. CDR3 sequence (DNA): TGTGCCAGCAGCTTAGCTTCCGGACAGGTCCGCTACGAGCAGTACTTC. Full variable domain (rest looked up from reference TRBV7-8 and TRBJ2-7): GAGVSQSPRYKVAKRGQDVALRCDPISGHVSLFWYQQALGQGPEFLTYFQNEAQLDKSGLPSDRFFAERPEGSVSTLKIQRTQQEDSAVYLCASSLASGQVRYEQYFGPGTRLTVT.

The chain uses TRBV7-9 and TRBJ2-5; TRBD2 agrees at 7 bases. The germline V gene has CDR1 SEHNR and CDR2 FQNEAQ (reference sequence). V was pared by 4 bases and J by 5 bases, with 7 bases of the junction left unmatched. CDR3 length: 14 amino acids. CDR3 amino acids: CASSYQRGSETQYF. Here the CDR3 DNA reads TGTGCCAGCAGCTACCAGCGGGGTTCGGAGACCCAGTACTTC.

In this sample, this clonotype turned up a few times. The chain carries TRBV5-1 and TRBJ1-6; D is perhaps TRBD1 (5 bases). The CDR3 length is 14 residues. V was shortened by 1 base and J by 7 bases, with 9 bases between the two germline ends. Germline loops: CDR1 SGHRS, CDR2 YFSETQ. The CDR3 coding sequence is TGCGCCAGCAGCTTGCAGGGTGAGAATTCACCCCTCCACTTT. Its translation: CASSLQGENSPLHF.

This clonotype showed up just a few times. The chain links TRBV28 to TRBJ2-7, with D maybe TRBD2 (6 bases). Per germline, CDR1 MDHEN and CDR2 SYDVKM. This CDR3 spans 16 amino acids. V was cut by 1 base and J by 0 bases, with 13 bases left in between. DNA of the CDR3: TGTGCCAGCAGTTTATCGCCTGCGGGGCGCTCCTACGAGCAGTACTTC. Protein product: CASSLSPAGRSYEQYF.

This chain joins TRBV5-4 and TRBJ1-2; D is ambiguous. Germline V CDR1 and CDR2: SGHNT, YYREEE (reference sequence). The V gene lost 4 bases and the J gene lost 4 bases, with 11 bases spanning the gap. The CDR3 sequence is 13 residues long. The CDR3, as DNA: TGTGCCAGCAGCGGCCTCCGGACCTATGGCTACACCTTC. This encodes CASSGLRTYGYTF.

In its sample, this clonotype was seen a few times. This sequence joins TRBV11-3 and TRBJ1-5, with D unclear. Looked up from germline, CDR1 is SGHNT and CDR2 is YENEEA. The ends were cut back, 1 base at V and 5 bases at J, with 6 bases in the middle. The CDR3 covers 13 residues. CDR3 DNA: TGTGCCAGCAGCTTAGGAAATCATCAGCCCCAGCATTTT. Its protein product is CASSLGNHQPQHF. Based on the CDR3 plus reference TRBV11-3 and TRBJ1-5, the full variable domain is EAGVVQSPRYKIIEKKQPVAFWCNPISGHNTLYWYLQNLGQGPELLIRYENEEAVDDSQLPKDRFSAERLKGVDSTLKIQPAELGDSAVYLCASSLGNHQPQHFGDGTRLSIL.

This clonotype has a handful of counts. CDR3 nucleotides: TGTGCCAGCAGCTTAAATCAGGGGACTAGCGGGGGGTATACGCAGTATTTT. This sequence encodes CASSLNQGTSGGYTQYF. This chain links TRBV7-3 with TRBJ2-3; 15 positions agree with TRBD2. V gave up 1 base and J gave up 7 bases; unmatched junction bases: 6. Germline V gene lookup returns CDR1 SGHTA and CDR2 FQGTGA. CDR3 length: 17 residues.

This clonotype was recorded a few times. The chain is built from TRBV30 and TRBJ1-1, with D perhaps TRBD1 (5 bases). The CDR3 has 15 amino acids. Germline V lookup: CDR1 GTSNPN, CDR2 SVGIG (reference sequence). The ends were cut back, 3 bases at V and 8 bases at J, with 22 bases in the middle. The CDR3 sequence is CAWSVNGRTRVEAFF. The CDR3 nucleotides are TGTGCCTGGAGCGTAAACGGTCGGACCAGGGTGGAAGCTTTCTTT.